The sequence of this T cell receptor beta chain was determined in a study of Tregs in tolerant kidney transplant recipients. The table came from immunoSEQ multiplex PCR; TCRdb's copy has only in-frame clones and leaves some out. The sample lists approximately 60,000 clones, more than 75% occurring once. Related graft donors supplied nonmyeloablative bone marrow transplants, and mixed chimerism was transient. V gave up 6 bases and J gave up 4 bases; unmatched junction bases: 5. Per the germline V gene, CDR1 is SEHNR and CDR2 is FQNEAQ (reference sequence). The CDR3 covers 14 residues. The chain couples TRBV7-9 to TRBJ2-2, with TRBD1 matching 7 bases. The sequencing here drew on CD4+ T cells from blood (PBMCs), taken 6 months after the transplant. The clonotype comes from a human patient who received a combined kidney and bone marrow transplant. Part of the T cell pool may stem from the graft donor. The CDR3 reads CASRLNRGTGELFF. The CDR3 DNA reads as TGTGCCAGCAGATTGAACAGGGGCACCGGGGAGCTGTTTTTT.